This T cell receptor beta chain is drawn from a study of T cells in Graves' hyperthyroidism and ophthalmopathy. Each ophthalmopathy patient scored at least 3 on the Clinical Activity Score and at least 4 on NOSPECS grade, with duration under 3 months. Any patient presenting with uncontrolled infection, other autoimmune disease, pregnancy or lactation was left out. TCR beta CDR3 regions were amplified from RNA. HTBI primers drove first-round RT-PCR of the TCR CDR3. Each CDR3 protein is one row after TCRdb ran MiXCR on the multiplex PCR reads. The data show 700,000 or so distinct CDR3 sequences, 13% to 15% seen once. Trimming stripped 2 bases from V and 4 bases from J, with 11 bases between. The CDR3 sequence is 14 residues long. This clonotype occurred a few times. Its matching antigen is unknown. Study outcomes and limitations: Blood also carried most thyroid clonotypes expanded above 0.001.

Material: blood. This clonotype originated in a woman aged 45-59 years with Graves' ophthalmopathy. V gene TRBV12-3 or TRBV12-4 combines with J gene TRBJ2-5; D ambiguous. CDR3 sequence reads: CASSLFSPAETQYF. The CDR3 nucleotides are TGTGCCAGCAGTTTATTTAGCCCCGCAGAGACCCAGTACTTC.